The 19 T cell receptor beta chains below all came from one sample that was sequenced in a study of blood T cell repertoires in COVID-19. The protocol was immunoSEQ multiplex PCR, while the TCRdb copy is restricted to in-frame clones and leaves out a portion. The sample includes about 200,000 clones, 88% of them seen just once. The material sequenced was peripheral blood. The receptor source for this set is a man aged 35 to 55 with acute or convalescent COVID-19.

This clone occurred many times. Different DNA sequences within this sample yield the same CDR3. This chain connects TRBV9 to TRBJ2-7; 8 bases are shared with TRBD2. CDR3 length equals 14 residues. Losses at the gene ends were 0 bases for V and 4 bases for J; bases not matched to a gene: 3. Germline loops: CDR1 SGDLS, CDR2 YYNGEE. CDR3 in DNA: TGTGCCAGCAGCGTAGCGGGAGGGCCTTACGAGCAGTACTTC. This gives the protein CASSVAGGPYEQYF.

The chain carries TRBV13 and TRBJ2-7; 7 bases line up with TRBD1. The germline V gene has CDR1 PRHDT and CDR2 FYEKMQ (reference sequence). V lost 0 bases, J lost 3 bases, and 5 bases stayed unmatched. There are 15 residues in the CDR3. CDR3 region: CASSLGRDSYYEQYF. The CDR3 DNA follows: TGTGCCAGCAGCTTAGGCCGGGACAGCTACTACGAGCAGTACTTC.

The chain joins TRBV5-1 to TRBJ1-3; 9 positions match TRBD1. V trimming: 1 base; J trimming: 2 bases; junction bases outside the gene matches: 1. CDR3 length: 15 residues. Germline values: CDR1 SGHRS, CDR2 YFSETQ. The CDR3: CASSLTGGAGNTIYF. The DNA of the CDR3 is TGCGCCAGCAGCTTGACAGGGGGCGCTGGAAACACCATATATTTT.

In the case of this clone: Other DNA sequences in this specimen translate into the identical CDR3. The chain uses TRBV18 and TRBJ2-7; 7 bases align to TRBD1. Germline values: CDR1 KGHSH, CDR2 LQKENI. V lost 3 bases and J lost 3; bases outside the gene matches: 8. The CDR3 runs 15 residues. The CDR3 DNA sequence: TGTGCCAGCTCACCGTGGGGACAGAACATCTACGAGCAGTACTTC. It codes for CASSPWGQNIYEQYF.

The chain links TRBV7-9 to TRBJ2-4, with D uncertain. Germline V gene sequence: CDR1 SEHNR, CDR2 FQNEAQ (reference sequence). The CDR3 totals 14 residues. V gave up 1 base and J gave up 11 bases, with 15 bases separating them. The CDR3 coding sequence is TGTGCCAGCAGCTTAGTGGCGAGACGCGACTTTCAGTACTTC. Protein product: CASSLVARRDFQYF.

The gene calls are TRBV29-1 and TRBJ2-1; 8 bases line up with TRBD2. This CDR3 is built from 15 residues. Losses at the gene ends were 4 bases for V and 15 bases for J; bases not matched to a gene: 20. From germline, CDR1 is SQVTM and CDR2 ANQGSEA. The CDR3 reads CSVVQRTSLSVRAFF. CDR3 sequence (DNA): TGCAGCGTTGTGCAAAGGACTAGCTTGTCGGTGCGGGCGTTCTTC.

The CDR3 loop is CASSPTRSEAFF. The CDR3 region has the DNA TGTGCCAGCTCCCCCACCCGGAGTGAAGCTTTCTTT. The chain uses TRBV18 and TRBJ1-1; no reliable D call. Trimming left V 6 bases short and J 7 bases short, with 12 bases between. CDR1 KGHSH and CDR2 LQKENI come from the germline V gene. The CDR3 loop spans 12 amino acids.

This sequence joins TRBV7-9 and TRBJ2-3, with 7 bases matching TRBD1. Germline CDR1 and CDR2: SEHNR and FQNEAQ (reference sequence). CDR3 length: 15 amino acids. The V segment lost 5 bases and the J segment 2 bases; nucleotides outside the gene matches: 7. The CDR3: CASSPGRGHTDTQYF. The CDR3 DNA is TGTGCCAGCAGCCCCGGTAGGGGGCACACAGATACGCAGTATTTT.

The rearrangement uses TRBV23-1 and TRBJ2-5, with D tentatively TRBD2 (5 bases). TRBV23-1 is reported as an ORF; its role is uncertain. There are 15 residues in the CDR3. Trimming took off 4 bases at V and 7 bases at J, with 19 bases between the two ends. CDR3 protein: CASSPPGMPTGTQYF. The CDR3 DNA reads as TGCGCCAGCAGTCCACCCGGGATGCCTACGGGGACCCAGTACTTC.

The chain links TRBV27 to TRBJ1-5, with a weak D call TRBD1 (5 bases). Trimming removed 5 bases from V and 4 bases from J, with 12 bases in between. This CDR3 region has 14 residues. In germline, CDR1 is MNHEY, CDR2 SMNVEV (reference sequence). This CDR3 is CASSPTGGNQPQHF. For the CDR3, the DNA is TGTGCCAGCAGTCCAACAGGAGGGAATCAGCCCCAGCATTTT.

This clone was counted between two and nine times. The chain joins TRBV6-5 to TRBJ1-1; D possibly corresponds to TRBD1 (5 bases). Trimming pared 4 bases from V and 5 bases from J, leaving 14 bases between. The CDR3 runs 14 residues. Germline V gives CDR1 MNHEY, CDR2 SVGAGI. The CDR3 protein is CASSSGAGRTEAFF. The CDR3 DNA follows: TGTGCCAGCAGTTCTGGAGCAGGGAGGACTGAAGCTTTCTTT.

The CDR3 sequence is CASSGGRTVISYNEQFF. CDR3 sequence (DNA): TGTGCCAGCAGTGGCGGGCGGACAGTAATCTCCTACAATGAGCAGTTCTTC. V usage is TRBV28 and J usage is TRBJ2-1; D is perhaps TRBD1 (6 bases). From germline, CDR1 is MDHEN and CDR2 SYDVKM. Trimming stripped 5 bases from V and 0 bases from J, with 17 bases between. The CDR3 runs to 17 residues. The full variable domain, in which reference TRBV28 and TRBJ2-1 provide the parts outside the CDR3, is DVKVTQSSRYLVKRTGEKVFLECVQDMDHENMFWYRQDPGLGLRLIYFSYDVKMKEKGDIPEGYSVSREKKERFSLILESASTNQTSMYLCASSGGRTVISYNEQFFGPGTRLTVL.

There are a few counts of this clone. This rearrangement joins TRBV30 to TRBJ1-5; TRBD1 might be the D (6 bases). CDR1 and CDR2 from the germline V gene are GTSNPN and SVGIG (reference sequence). V lost 2 bases to trimming and J lost 3 bases, with 11 bases between them. The CDR3 extends over 14 amino acids. The CDR3 sequence is CAWSTGTNNQPQHF. CDR3 nucleotide sequence: TGTGCCTGGAGTACCGGGACAAACAATCAGCCCCAGCATTTT.

This chain joins TRBV27 and TRBJ2-7, with D possibly being TRBD1 (6 bases). Germline CDR1 MNHEY, CDR2 SMNVEV (reference sequence). Trimming stripped 8 bases from V and 2 bases from J, with 25 bases between. CDR3 length: 17 residues. As DNA, the CDR3 is TGTGCCAGCGAACGTTCCAATAAGACAGGTCTACCCTACGAGCAGTACTTC. Translation: CASERSNKTGLPYEQYF.

V and J are TRBV7-3 and TRBJ1-1; 7 bases fit TRBD1. V was pared by 5 bases and J by 4 bases, with 13 bases of the junction left unmatched. Germline lookup yields CDR1 SGHTA and CDR2 FQGTGA. The CDR3 runs to 16 residues. CDR3 protein: CASSLYHRQGSTEAFF. The CDR3, as DNA: TGTGCCAGCAGCCTCTATCACCGACAGGGATCCACTGAAGCTTTCTTT.

The V call is TRBV9, the J call TRBJ2-7, with D tentatively TRBD2 (5 bases). V lost 3 bases, J lost 3 bases, and 16 bases lay in between. The germline gives CDR1 SGDLS, CDR2 YYNGEE. The CDR3 contains 15 residues. The CDR3 coding sequence is TGTGCCAGCAGCGCAGATGGACTGTCCGGCTACGAGCAGTACTTC. Its protein is CASSADGLSGYEQYF.

The chain employs TRBV5-1 and TRBJ2-7, with D tentatively TRBD2 (5 bases). The germline V gene encodes CDR1 SGHRS and CDR2 YFSETQ. V lost 1 base and J 9 bases, leaving 20 bases between the germline ends. The CDR3 consists of 15 residues. The CDR3 nucleotides are TGCGCCAGCAGCTTGAGAGAGAGGGCATCTACGGGGCAGTACTTC. Amino acids: CASSLRERASTGQYF.

This chain uses TRBV6-5 with TRBJ1-5, with TRBD1 identical over 8 bases. The CDR3 contains 15 residues. Germline V CDR1 and CDR2: MNHEY, SVGAGI. V lost 0 bases to trimming and J lost 2 bases; unmatched junction nucleotides: 0. CDR3 DNA sequence: TGTGCCAGCAGTTACTCGGACAGGGGCAATCAGCCCCAGCATTTT. Translated: CASSYSDRGNQPQHF.

This chain uses TRBV19 with TRBJ2-2, with a tentative D call TRBD2 (5 bases). The CDR3 runs to 16 residues. Trimming removed 1 base at V and 5 bases at J, with 14 bases between. Germline assignment: CDR1 LNHDA and CDR2 SQIVND (reference sequence). CDR3 sequence (DNA): TGTGCCAGTAGTATAGCAGTTGGGCCGGGGACCGGGGAGCTGTTTTTT. This gives the protein CASSIAVGPGTGELFF.